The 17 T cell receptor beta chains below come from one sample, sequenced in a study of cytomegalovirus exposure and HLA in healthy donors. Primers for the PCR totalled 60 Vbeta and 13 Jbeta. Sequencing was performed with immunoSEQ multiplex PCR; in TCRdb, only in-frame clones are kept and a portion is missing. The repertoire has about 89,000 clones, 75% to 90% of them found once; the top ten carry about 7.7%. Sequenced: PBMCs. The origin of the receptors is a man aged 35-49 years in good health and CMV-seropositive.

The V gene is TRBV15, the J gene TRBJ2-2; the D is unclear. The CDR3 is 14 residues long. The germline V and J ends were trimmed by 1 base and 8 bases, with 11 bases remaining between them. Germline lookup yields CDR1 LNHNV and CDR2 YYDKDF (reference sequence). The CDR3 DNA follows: TGTGCCACCAGCAGAGTGAGGTCTGCGGGGGAGCTGTTTTTT. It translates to CATSRVRSAGELFF.

The CDR3 here is CASSLSGTGVNEQFF. CDR3 sequence (DNA): TGCGCCAGCAGCTTAAGTGGGACAGGGGTCAATGAGCAGTTCTTC. The rearrangement joins TRBV5-1 to TRBJ2-1, with 10 positions matching TRBD1. The junction had 5 bases not matched to a gene; V was cut back by 2 bases and J by 6 bases. Per the germline V gene, CDR1 is SGHRS and CDR2 is YFSETQ. The CDR3 totals 15 residues. Together with reference TRBV5-1 and TRBJ2-1, the CDR3 gives the full variable domain: KAGVTQTPRYLIKTRGQQVTLSCSPISGHRSVSWYQQTPGQGLQFLFEYFSETQRNKGNFPGRFSGRQFSNSRSEMNVSTLELGDSALYLCASSLSGTGVNEQFFGPGTRLTVL.

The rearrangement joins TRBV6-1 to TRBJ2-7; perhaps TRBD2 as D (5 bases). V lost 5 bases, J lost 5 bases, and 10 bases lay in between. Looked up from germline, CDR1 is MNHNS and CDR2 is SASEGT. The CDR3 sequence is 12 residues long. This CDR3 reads CASSPTRDEQYF. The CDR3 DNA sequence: TGTGCCAGCAGTCCCACTAGAGACGAGCAGTACTTC.

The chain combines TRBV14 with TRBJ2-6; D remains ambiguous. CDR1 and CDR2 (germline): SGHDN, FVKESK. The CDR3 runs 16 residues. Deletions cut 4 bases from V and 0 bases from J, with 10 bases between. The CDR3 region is CASSPGSYSGANVLTF. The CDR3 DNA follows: TGTGCCAGCAGCCCCGGTTCTTACTCTGGGGCCAACGTCCTGACTTTC.

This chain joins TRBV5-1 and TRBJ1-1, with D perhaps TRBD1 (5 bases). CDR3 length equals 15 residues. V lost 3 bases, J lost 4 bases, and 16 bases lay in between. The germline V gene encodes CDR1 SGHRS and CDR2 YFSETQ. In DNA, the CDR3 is TGCGCCAGCAGCTCGTTTGGGGGGGAGGGCACTGAAGCTTTCTTT. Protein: CASSSFGGEGTEAFF.

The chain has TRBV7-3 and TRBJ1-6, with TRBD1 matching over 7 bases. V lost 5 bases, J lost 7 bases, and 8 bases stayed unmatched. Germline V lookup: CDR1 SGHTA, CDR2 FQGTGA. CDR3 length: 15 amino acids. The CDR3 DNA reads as TGTGCCAGCAGCGCTAGGGACAGTTCAAATTCACCCCTCCACTTT. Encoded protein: CASSARDSSNSPLHF.

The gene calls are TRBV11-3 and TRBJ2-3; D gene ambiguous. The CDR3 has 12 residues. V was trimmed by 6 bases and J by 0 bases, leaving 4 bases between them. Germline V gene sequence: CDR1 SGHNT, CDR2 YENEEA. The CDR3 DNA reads TGTGCCAGCAGACGGAGCACAGATACGCAGTATTTT. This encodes CASRRSTDTQYF.

The CDR3 DNA is TGTGCCACGGGACAGCCAAATGAAAAACTGTTTTTT. It specifies CATGQPNEKLFF. The chain recombines TRBV6-5 with TRBJ1-4; 7 bases line up with TRBD1. The CDR3 length is 12 residues. Germline values: CDR1 MNHEY, CDR2 SVGAGI. Trimming at V came to 10 bases and at J to 5 bases, leaving 4 bases not matched to a gene.

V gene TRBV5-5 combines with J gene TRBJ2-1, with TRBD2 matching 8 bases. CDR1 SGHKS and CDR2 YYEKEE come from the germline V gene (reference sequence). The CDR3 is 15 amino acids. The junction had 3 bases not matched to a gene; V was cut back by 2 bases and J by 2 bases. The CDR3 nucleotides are TGTGCCAGCAGCTTAGAACTAGCGGCCTACAATGAGCAGTTCTTC. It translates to CASSLELAAYNEQFF.

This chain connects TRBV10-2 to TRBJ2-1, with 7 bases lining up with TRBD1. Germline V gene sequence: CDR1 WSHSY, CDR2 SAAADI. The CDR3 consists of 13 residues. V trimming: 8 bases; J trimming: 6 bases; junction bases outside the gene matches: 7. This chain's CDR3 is CASGEDRSNEQFF. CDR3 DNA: TGCGCCAGCGGAGAGGACAGGAGCAATGAGCAGTTCTTC.

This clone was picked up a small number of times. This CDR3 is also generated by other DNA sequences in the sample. The CDR3, as DNA: TGTGCCAGCAGTGAAGGGCGAAGGGGCTACGAGCAGTACTTC. It yields the protein CASSEGRRGYEQYF. The chain is built from TRBV6-1 and TRBJ2-7; weak D call: TRBD1 (5 bases). This CDR3 comprises 14 residues. Germline-derived CDR1 and CDR2 are MNHNS and SASEGT. Trimming left V 1 base short and J 3 bases short, with 10 bases between.

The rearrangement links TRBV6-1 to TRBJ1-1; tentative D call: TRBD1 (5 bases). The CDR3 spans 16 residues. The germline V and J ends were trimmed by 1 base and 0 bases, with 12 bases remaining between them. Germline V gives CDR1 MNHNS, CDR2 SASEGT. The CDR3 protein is CASSEGQSYMNTEAFF. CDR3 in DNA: TGTGCCAGCAGTGAAGGACAGTCCTACATGAACACTGAAGCTTTCTTT.

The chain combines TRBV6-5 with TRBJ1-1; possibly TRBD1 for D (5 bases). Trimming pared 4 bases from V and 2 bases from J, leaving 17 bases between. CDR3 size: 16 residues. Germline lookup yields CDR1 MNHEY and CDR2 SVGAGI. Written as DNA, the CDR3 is TGTGCCAGCAGTTCCTCTTCAGGGAAGTTCAACACTGAAGCTTTCTTT. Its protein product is CASSSSSGKFNTEAFF.

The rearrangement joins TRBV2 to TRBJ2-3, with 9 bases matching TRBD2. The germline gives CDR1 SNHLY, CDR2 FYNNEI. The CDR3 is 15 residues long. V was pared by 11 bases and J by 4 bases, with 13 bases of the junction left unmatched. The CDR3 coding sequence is TGTGCCGGAAAAGCGGGGGGTCTGATCCCAGATACGCAGTATTTT. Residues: CAGKAGGLIPDTQYF.

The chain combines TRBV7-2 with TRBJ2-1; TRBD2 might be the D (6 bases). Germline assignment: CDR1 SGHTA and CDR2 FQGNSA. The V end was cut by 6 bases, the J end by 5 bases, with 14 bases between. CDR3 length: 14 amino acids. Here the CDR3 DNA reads TGTGCCAGCAGACCATCTAGCGCAAACAATGAGCAGTTCTTC. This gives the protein CASRPSSANNEQFF.

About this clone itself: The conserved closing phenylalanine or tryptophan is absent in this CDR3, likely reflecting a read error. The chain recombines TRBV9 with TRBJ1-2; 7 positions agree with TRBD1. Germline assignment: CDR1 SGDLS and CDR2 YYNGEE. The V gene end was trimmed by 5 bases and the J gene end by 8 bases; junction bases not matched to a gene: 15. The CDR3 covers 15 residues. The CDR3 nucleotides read TGTGCCAGCAGTCTAAAACCAACAGGGGAAGTAGGCTACACCGTC. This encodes CASSLKPTGEVGYTV.

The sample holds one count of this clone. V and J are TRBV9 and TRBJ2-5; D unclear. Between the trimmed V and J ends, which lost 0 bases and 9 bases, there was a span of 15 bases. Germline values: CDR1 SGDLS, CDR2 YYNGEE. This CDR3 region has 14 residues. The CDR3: CASSVGSSRMAQYF. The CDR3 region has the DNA TGTGCCAGCAGCGTAGGGAGTAGTAGAATGGCCCAGTACTTC.